This T cell receptor (beta chain) comes out of a study of identical twins. Study-wide results and limits: There were fewer insertions in abundant cord blood beta clonotypes, but memory repertoires showed no such pattern.

TCRdb re-called the 5' RACE reads through MiXCR, storing one row per CDR3 protein. The data show approximately 500,000 distinct CDR3 sequences, with 20% to 25% seen just once and around 3% held by the top ten. CDR1 is SQVTM, CDR2 ANQGSEA, per germline. The ends were cut back, 1 base at V and 2 bases at J, with 14 bases in the middle. The CDR3 contains 15 residues. This clonotype came up many times. Its antigen is undetermined. The data were also submitted as part of a second study, on T cells expressing NK-cell markers.

This sequence originates from a woman aged 18 to 35 in good health. V gene TRBV29-1 combines with J gene TRBJ1-2; D remains unclear. The source material was CD4+ T cells sorted from blood. The CDR3 nucleotides are TGCAGCGTTGAAGCGCACCCAAGCCCGAACTATGGCTACACCTTC. Its protein is CSVEAHPSPNYGYTF.